These T cell receptor beta chains were read from a single sample in a study of shared clonotypes between healthy human individuals. Profiling relied on immunoSEQ multiplex PCR, and the TCRdb table lists in-frame clones only, not all of them. The sample holds roughly 2.6 million clones, 90% to 95% seen once. Specimen: naive CD4+ T cells sorted from blood. The receptors come from a man between 18 and 35 years old in good health. The CDR3 runs from the conserved cysteine through the conserved F or W. The D gene is left open where the match is weak. Not all rows give a size; the values are once, few, many and, for expanded clones, a class.

cdr3_nt	cdr3_aa	j_call	d_call	cdr3_length	v_call	clone_size
TGTGCCAGCAGCGCCGTAGGGGTCGGAAACACCATATATTTT	CASSAVGVGNTIYF	TRBJ1-3	-	14	TRBV9	-
TGCGCCAGCAGTTATAATACGGGGACTAGTGGAAACATTCAGTACTTC	CASSYNTGTSGNIQYF	TRBJ2-4	TRBD2	16	TRBV5-1	-
TGTGCCAGTAGTATGGGTGGGTTGAGGTTTAGCAATCAGCCCCAGCATTTT	CASSMGGLRFSNQPQHF	TRBJ1-5	-	17	TRBV19	-
TGTGCCAGCAGCTCCAAAGACAGGGCTGAAGCTTTCTTT	CASSSKDRAEAFF	TRBJ1-1	TRBD1	13	TRBV7-9	-
TGTGCCAGCAGTTTCCGGGACAGGGCACACGAGCAGTACTTC	CASSFRDRAHEQYF	TRBJ2-7	TRBD1	14	TRBV5-6	-
TGTGCCAGCAGCAGGACGACAGGGGGCGGAGAGACCCAGTACTTC	CASSRTTGGGETQYF	TRBJ2-5	TRBD1	15	TRBV5-4	-
TGTGCCAGCAGCCGGACAGGGGGAGTAAGTTCTGGGGCCAACGTCCTGACTTTC	CASSRTGGVSSGANVLTF	TRBJ2-6	TRBD1	18	TRBV9	-
TGTGCCATCAGTGGCGGGAGAAACTCCTACAATGAGCAGTTCTTC	CAISGGRNSYNEQFF	TRBJ2-1	TRBD2	15	TRBV10-3	-
TGTGCCAGCAGCTTCGGTAGCGGGAGAACCGAGCAGTACTTC	CASSFGSGRTEQYF	TRBJ2-7	TRBD2	14	TRBV7-2	-
TGCGCCAGCAGCACCACTAGCGGGGCAACCGGGGAGCTGTTTTTT	CASSTTSGATGELFF	TRBJ2-2	TRBD2	15	TRBV5-1	-
TGCGCCAGCAGCACCAACACTGAAGCTTTCTTT	CASSTNTEAFF	TRBJ1-1	-	11	TRBV5-1	few
TGCAGCGTTTCCCAGGGGACCTACGAGCAGTACTTC	CSVSQGTYEQYF	TRBJ2-7	-	12	TRBV29-1	-
TGTGCCAGCAGCAAAGGGCTAGATGTCGGGGAGCTGTTTTTT	CASSKGLDVGELFF	TRBJ2-2	-	14	TRBV2	-
TGTGCCAGCTCACCAGTGGCAGACACCGGGGAGCTGTTTTTT	CASSPVADTGELFF	TRBJ2-2	-	14	TRBV18	few
TGTGCCAGCAGTTACGCTACGGGGGACGAGCAGTACTTC	CASSYATGDEQYF	TRBJ2-7	-	13	TRBV6-5	-
TGTGCCATCAGTGAGTTGGGACTAGGGCTCACAGATACGCAGTATTTT	CAISELGLGLTDTQYF	TRBJ2-3	TRBD2	16	TRBV10-3	-
TGTGCCAGCTCTTCCCCCGGTGTCAGATCTAATGAAAAACTGTTTTTT	CASSSPGVRSNEKLFF	TRBJ1-4	-	16	TRBV18	-
TGTGCCAGCAGCTTGCCCCTAGCGGGAGAAGAGACCCAGTACTTC	CASSLPLAGEETQYF	TRBJ2-5	TRBD2	15	TRBV5-4	-
TGTGCCAGCAGTGTATCCACGAGGGGCTCCTATAATTCACCCCTCCACTTT	CASSVSTRGSYNSPLHF	TRBJ1-6	-	17	TRBV6-1	once